This T cell receptor (beta chain) was recovered during a study of early T cells in non-severe SARS-CoV-2 infection. Germline lookup yields CDR1 KGHDR and CDR2 SFDVKD. The CDR3 runs to 13 residues. Trimming pared 3 bases from V and 11 bases from J, leaving 12 bases between. Individual cDNA molecules received unique molecular identifiers. In TCRdb, the 5' RACE reads were re-called with MiXCR into one record per CDR3 protein. The sample has some 39,000 distinct CDR3 sequences; almost 7.5% are singletons. The sample consisted of whole blood. This clonotype was sampled from an adult who was a healthcare worker with PCR-confirmed SARS-CoV-2 infection or an uninfected control (not recorded which). The chain has TRBV24-1 and TRBJ1-4; D gene uncertain. The CDR3 nucleotides are TGTGCCACCAGTGATCGCGCAATGAGGAAACTGTTTTTT. Its protein product is CATSDRAMRKLFF.